The 21 T cell receptor beta chains listed next were all sequenced from one sample in a study of T-cell reconstitution after alpha-beta-depleted transplantation in children. Unique molecular identifiers featured in how the TCRbeta library was prepared. MiXCR, applied by TCRdb to the PCR reads, yields one record per CDR3 protein. The sample includes approximately 85,000 distinct CDR3 sequences, about a sixth of them seen just once. Sequencing was performed on PBMCs, mostly from graft donor cells, taken 180 days after TCRalphabeta/CD19-depleted stem cell transplant. Receptor source: a male patient aged 2 to 10 who had a stem cell transplant for acute lymphoblastic leukemia, so the T cells may come from the graft donor.

This clonotype came up many times. The gene calls are TRBV12-3 or TRBV12-4 and TRBJ2-3; 10 nucleotides match TRBD2. The CDR3 contains 17 residues. V was pared by 7 bases and J by 4 bases, with 14 bases of the junction left unmatched. The CDR3 sequence: CASTSSELAGGADTQYF. CDR3 bases: TGTGCCAGCACCTCGTCGGAATTAGCGGGAGGCGCAGATACGCAGTATTTT.

This clonotype was recorded a few times. This chain joins TRBV10-3 and TRBJ1-2; D is uncertain. Per germline, CDR1 ENHRY and CDR2 SYGVKD. Trimming removed 6 bases from V and 2 bases from J, with 16 bases in between. There are 15 residues in the CDR3. CDR3 residues: CAIRSGNLANYGYTF. The CDR3 DNA follows: TGTGCCATCAGGTCGGGGAACTTGGCGAACTATGGCTACACCTTC.

This clonotype was observed a few times. Here the CDR3 reads CASSLALGLEQFF. The CDR3 bases are TGTGCCAGCAGTTTAGCGTTGGGCCTAGAGCAGTTCTTC. The V gene is TRBV12-3 or TRBV12-4, the J gene TRBJ2-1; D is unresolved. The CDR3 length is 13 residues. The V end lost 0 bases, the J end lost 10 bases, and 10 bases lay between the germline ends.

This clonotype appeared a few times. This rearrangement joins TRBV7-2 to TRBJ1-1; unclear D gene. V was trimmed by 4 bases and J by 1 base, leaving 7 bases between them. This CDR3 region has 13 residues. Germline V gene sequence: CDR1 SGHTA, CDR2 FQGNSA. The CDR3 region is CASSWTANTEAFF. Written as DNA, the CDR3 is TGTGCCAGCAGCTGGACGGCGAACACTGAAGCTTTCTTT.

Many counts were recorded for this clonotype. The chain recombines TRBV7-2 with TRBJ2-7; 9 bases are shared with TRBD2. The germline gives CDR1 SGHTA, CDR2 FQGNSA. The J segment lost 2 bases and the V segment lost 3 bases, leaving 5 bases of the junction unmatched. This CDR3 contains 15 residues. For the CDR3, the DNA is TGTGCCAGCAGCTTGGGTAGCGGGAGAGCCTACGAGCAGTACTTC. Translating it yields CASSLGSGRAYEQYF. The full variable domain, in which reference TRBV7-2 and TRBJ2-7 provide the parts outside the CDR3, is GAGVSQSPSNKVTEKGKDVELRCDPISGHTALYWYRQSLGQGLEFLIYFQGNSAPDKSGLPSDRFSAERTGGSVSTLTIQRTQQEDSAVYLCASSLGSGRAYEQYFGPGTRLTVT.

This clonotype was recorded a few times. The chain is built from TRBV15 and TRBJ2-3; the D gene is possibly TRBD2 (6 bases). Between the trimmed V and J ends, which lost 1 base and 4 bases, there was a span of 12 bases. This CDR3 comprises 15 residues. Germline V gene sequence: CDR1 LNHNV, CDR2 YYDKDF (reference sequence). CDR3 region: CATSRALSGADTQYF. CDR3 in DNA: TGTGCCACCAGCAGAGCCCTATCGGGGGCAGATACGCAGTATTTT. The complete variable domain, with remaining parts taken from reference TRBV15 and TRBJ2-3, reads DAMVIQNPRYQVTQFGKPVTLSCSQTLNHNVMYWYQQKSSQAPKLLFHYYDKDFNNEADTPDNFQSRRPNTSFCFLDIRSPGLGDTAMYLCATSRALSGADTQYFGPGTRLTVL.

The V and J genes are TRBV25-1 and TRBJ1-5; D remains unclear. From germline, CDR1 is MGHDK and CDR2 SYGVNS. The CDR3 has 13 amino acids. V gave up 1 base and J gave up 7 bases, with 8 bases separating them. The CDR3 protein is CASSEFGQQPQHF. The CDR3 DNA follows: TGTGCCAGCAGTGAATTCGGTCAGCAGCCCCAGCATTTT.

This clonotype turned up a few times. The chain joins TRBV7-9 to TRBJ2-7; D remains ambiguous. The CDR3 loop spans 13 amino acids. The V gene lost 2 bases and the J gene lost 3 bases, with 8 bases spanning the gap. The germline gives CDR1 SEHNR, CDR2 FQNEAQ (reference sequence). CDR3: CASSLPWNYEQYF. CDR3 DNA sequence: TGTGCCAGCAGCTTACCCTGGAACTACGAGCAGTACTTC.

Only a few counts were recorded for this clonotype. The V gene is TRBV7-9, the J gene TRBJ2-7, with 12 bases that match TRBD1. Trimming at V came to 1 base and at J to 6 bases, leaving 10 bases not matched to a gene. Per germline, CDR1 SEHNR and CDR2 FQNEAQ (reference sequence). The CDR3 is 17 amino acids. The CDR3: CASSLVGTGTGGFEQYF. The CDR3 region has the DNA TGTGCCAGCAGCTTAGTAGGGACCGGGACAGGGGGCTTCGAGCAGTACTTC.

This chain uses TRBV5-1 with TRBJ1-1; perhaps TRBD1 as D (6 bases). Germline V lookup: CDR1 SGHRS, CDR2 YFSETQ. The V gene lost 0 bases and the J gene lost 2 bases, with 11 bases spanning the gap. The CDR3 is made up of 15 amino acids. CDR3 in DNA: TGCGCCAGCAGCTTGGCCGGGGGCGAAAACACTGAAGCTTTCTTT. Its translation is CASSLAGGENTEAFF.

The table lists this clonotype with a few counts. The chain links TRBV9 to TRBJ2-5; perhaps D is TRBD1 or TRBD2 (5 bases each). Germline-derived CDR1 and CDR2 are SGDLS and YYNGEE. V dropped 4 bases and J dropped 2 bases, with 15 bases sitting between them. This CDR3 spans 15 amino acids. CDR3 sequence (DNA): TGTGCCAGCAGCTTTACCGGGACGTCGCAAGAGACCCAGTACTTC. It is translated as CASSFTGTSQETQYF.

This clonotype was seen a few times. The chain employs TRBV29-1 and TRBJ2-1; D remains unclear. Trimming shortened V by 0 bases and J by 10 bases, and 19 bases separated the two germline ends. The CDR3 covers 15 residues. Germline lookup yields CDR1 SQVTM and CDR2 ANQGSEA. Here the CDR3 DNA reads TGCAGCGTTGAAGATCGTCCCCGCGTACCGGGCGAGCAGTTCTTC. It encodes CSVEDRPRVPGEQFF.

The V gene is TRBV7-8, the J gene TRBJ2-6; D unresolved. The length of the CDR3 is 17 residues. Germline lookup yields CDR1 SGHVS and CDR2 FQNEAQ. The V gene lost 1 base and the J gene lost 0 bases, with 10 bases spanning the gap. The CDR3: CASSLVSRRSGANVLTF. The CDR3 DNA sequence: TGTGCCAGCAGCTTAGTCAGCAGGCGCTCTGGGGCCAACGTCCTGACTTTC.

V gene TRBV5-1 combines with J gene TRBJ2-3; no reliable D call. Trimming pared 4 bases from V and 0 bases from J, leaving 18 bases between. Germline V gene lookup returns CDR1 SGHRS and CDR2 YFSETQ. The CDR3 contains 17 residues. The CDR3 nucleotides read TGCGCCAGCAGCCCTGGCCCGGGCGTTTCTAGCACAGATACGCAGTATTTT. Translating gives CASSPGPGVSSTDTQYF.

The chain links TRBV6-1 to TRBJ2-3; 10 nucleotides agree with TRBD1. J lost 4 bases, V lost 7 bases, and 8 bases had no gene match. This CDR3 spans 15 amino acids. CDR1 and CDR2 from the germline V gene are MNHNS and SASEGT. The CDR3 protein is CASNRQGALADTQYF. Written as DNA, the CDR3 is TGTGCCAGCAACAGACAGGGGGCTTTGGCAGATACGCAGTATTTT.

This clonotype showed up just a few times. The V and J genes are TRBV5-4 and TRBJ2-5; tentative D call: TRBD1 (5 bases). Germline V gene lookup returns CDR1 SGHNT and CDR2 YYREEE (reference sequence). CDR3 length: 14 amino acids. Trimming pared 1 base from V and 5 bases from J, leaving 12 bases between. Here the CDR3 reads CASSLWGAWETQYF. The CDR3 nucleotides read TGTGCCAGCAGCTTGTGGGGCGCGTGGGAGACCCAGTACTTC. The full variable domain, completed using reference TRBV5-4 and TRBJ2-5, is ETGVTQSPTHLIKTRGQQVTLRCSSQSGHNTVSWYQQALGQGPQFIFQYYREEENGRGNFPPRFSGLQFPNYSSELNVNALELDDSALYLCASSLWGAWETQYFGPGTRLLVL.

The chain has TRBV7-9 and TRBJ2-7; D possibly matches TRBD1 or TRBD2 (6 bases each). CDR3 size: 15 residues. V gave up 5 bases and J gave up 9 bases, with 23 bases separating them. CDR1 and CDR2 (germline): SEHNR, FQNEAQ (reference sequence). As DNA, the CDR3 is TGTGCCAGCAGCGCACTCGGCAGGGGAGGTTTAGGGCAGTACTTC. Protein product: CASSALGRGGLGQYF. Full variable domain (outside the CDR3, taken from reference TRBV7-9 and TRBJ2-7): DTGVSQNPRHKITKRGQNVTFRCDPISEHNRLYWYRQTLGQGPEFLTYFQNEAQLEKSRLLSDRFSAERPKGSFSTLEIQRTEQGDSAMYLCASSALGRGGLGQYFGPGTRLTVT.

The chain links TRBV5-1 to TRBJ1-1; no reliable D call. The V end was cut by 0 bases, the J end by 3 bases, with 9 bases between. The CDR3 spans 14 residues. Germline V gene sequence: CDR1 SGHRS, CDR2 YFSETQ. As DNA, the CDR3 is TGCGCCAGCAGCTTGGCTAGCTTTGACACTGAAGCTTTCTTT. Translated: CASSLASFDTEAFF. Complete variable domain (other parts from reference TRBV5-1 and TRBJ1-1): KAGVTQTPRYLIKTRGQQVTLSCSPISGHRSVSWYQQTPGQGLQFLFEYFSETQRNKGNFPGRFSGRQFSNSRSEMNVSTLELGDSALYLCASSLASFDTEAFFGQGTRLTVV.

This clonotype came up many times. The rearrangement joins TRBV4-1 to TRBJ2-7, with D unclear. CDR1 MGHRA and CDR2 YSYEKL come from the germline V gene. The V gene lost 0 bases and the J gene lost 7 bases, with 10 bases spanning the gap. The CDR3 has 13 amino acids. This CDR3 is CASSQEGQKEQYF. CDR3 coding DNA: TGCGCCAGCAGCCAAGAAGGTCAGAAAGAGCAGTACTTC.

This clonotype was picked up a small number of times. Germline and junction disagree at one end, which may indicate a read error. V is TRBV18 and J is TRBJ1-2, with D perhaps TRBD1 (6 bases). Germline V gene lookup returns CDR1 KGHSH and CDR2 LQKENI. The CDR3 runs 13 residues. The CDR3 DNA sequence: TGTGCCAGCTCCCCCACAGGGTTGTCGGACAGCCGCTTC. It yields the protein CASSPTGLSDSRF.

J is TRBJ1-6 and V is TRBV20-1, with TRBD1 matching over 7 bases. V shed 3 bases, J shed 0 bases, and the junction held 8 bases outside the gene matches. CDR3 length equals 17 residues. The germline V gene encodes CDR1 DFQATT and CDR2 SNEGSKA (reference sequence). CDR3 sequence: CSASLLPGGSYNSPLHF. In nucleotides, the CDR3 is TGCAGTGCTAGTTTACTCCCAGGGGGCTCCTATAATTCACCCCTCCACTTT.